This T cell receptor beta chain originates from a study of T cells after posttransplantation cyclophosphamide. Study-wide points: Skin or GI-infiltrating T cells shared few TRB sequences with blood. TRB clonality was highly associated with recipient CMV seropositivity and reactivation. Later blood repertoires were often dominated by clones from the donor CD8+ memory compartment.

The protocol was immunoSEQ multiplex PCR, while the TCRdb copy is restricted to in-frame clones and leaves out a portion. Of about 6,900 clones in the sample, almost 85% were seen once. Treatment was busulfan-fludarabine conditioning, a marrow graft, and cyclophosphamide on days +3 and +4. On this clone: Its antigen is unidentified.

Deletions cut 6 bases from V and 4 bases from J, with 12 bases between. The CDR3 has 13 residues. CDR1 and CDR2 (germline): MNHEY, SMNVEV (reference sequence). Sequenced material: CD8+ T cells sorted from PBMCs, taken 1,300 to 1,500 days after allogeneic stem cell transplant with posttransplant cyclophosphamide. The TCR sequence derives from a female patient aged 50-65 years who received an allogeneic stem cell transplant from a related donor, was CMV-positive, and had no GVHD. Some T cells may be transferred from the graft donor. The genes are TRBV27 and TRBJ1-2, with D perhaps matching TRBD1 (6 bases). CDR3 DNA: TGTGCCAGCAGCCCGAGGGGGGGCTATGGCTACACCTTC. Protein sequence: CASSPRGGYGYTF.